These 17 T cell receptor beta chains were all obtained from the same sample, sequenced in a study of blood T cell repertoires in COVID-19. The protocol was immunoSEQ multiplex PCR, while the TCRdb copy is restricted to in-frame clones and leaves out a portion. The table has over 45,000 clones, roughly 83% seen once. Sequencing input: peripheral blood. The receptors derive from a human donor in a cohort sampled during active COVID-19.

The chain is built from TRBV5-1 and TRBJ1-1, with 7 nucleotides matching TRBD1. The V segment lost 3 bases and the J segment 3 bases; nucleotides outside the gene matches: 20. The CDR3 is 19 residues long. Germline-derived CDR1 and CDR2 are SGHRS and YFSETQ. CDR3 region: CASSSKLATRDSTYTEAFF. The CDR3 DNA reads TGCGCCAGCAGCTCAAAACTGGCCACACGGGACAGCACGTACACTGAAGCTTTCTTT.

J is TRBJ2-4 and V is TRBV10-2; D remains unclear. The CDR3 extends over 15 amino acids. Germline V gene lookup returns CDR1 WSHSY and CDR2 SAAADI. The V end was cut by 1 base, the J end by 0 bases, with 7 bases between. The CDR3 loop reads CASSEFGLAKNIQYF. The CDR3 DNA sequence: TGCGCCAGCAGTGAGTTTGGGCTAGCCAAAAACATTCAGTACTTC.

This clone was detected a few times. V usage is TRBV4-3 and J usage is TRBJ1-2, with TRBD1 identical over 8 bases. The germline V gene has CDR1 LGHNA and CDR2 YSLEER. The J segment lost 7 bases and the V segment lost 0 bases, leaving 7 bases of the junction unmatched. This CDR3 region has 15 residues. In nucleotides, the CDR3 is TGCGCCAGCAGCCAAGATCCCCAGGGGGCGGTTGGCTACACCTTC. Translated: CASSQDPQGAVGYTF.

V usage is TRBV21-1 and J usage is TRBJ1-4; TRBD1 is taken as the D call from the table, unchecked against the DNA. TRBV21-1 is designated a pseudogene. The CDR3 covers 14 residues. The CDR3 region is CASSQGWANEKLFF. As DNA, the CDR3 is TGTGCCAGCAGCCAGGGGTGGGCTAATGAAAAACTGTTTTTT.

The chain has TRBV9 and TRBJ2-2, with a weak D call TRBD1 (6 bases). Germline V gives CDR1 SGDLS, CDR2 YYNGEE. Trimming left V 3 bases short and J 6 bases short, with 21 bases between. This CDR3 has 17 amino acids. DNA of the CDR3: TGTGCCAGCAGCGATCAACATCCAGGGGTAGGATCCGGGGAGCTGTTTTTT. Protein: CASSDQHPGVGSGELFF.

On this clone: Other DNA sequences in this sample translate to the same CDR3. The V gene is TRBV30, the J gene TRBJ2-7, with 8 bases fitting TRBD1. The ends lost 5 bases at V and 4 bases at J; junction bases unmatched: 7. The CDR3 extends over 13 amino acids. The germline gives CDR1 GTSNPN, CDR2 SVGIG (reference sequence). The CDR3 region has the DNA TGTGCCTGGTCGGGAACAGGGGGGTACGAGCAGTACTTC. Residues: CAWSGTGGYEQYF. Supplemented by reference TRBV30 and TRBJ2-7, the full variable domain reads SQTIHQWPATLVQPVGSPLSLECTVEGTSNPNLYWYRQAAGRGLQLLFYSVGIGQISSEVPQNLSASRPQDRQFILSSKKLLLSDSGFYLCAWSGTGGYEQYFGPGTRLTVT.

The chain recombines TRBV7-9 with TRBJ2-2; D may be TRBD1 (6 bases). The CDR3 sequence is 15 residues long. Per the germline V gene, CDR1 is SEHNR and CDR2 is FQNEAQ (reference sequence). Between the trimmed V and J ends, which lost 5 bases and 6 bases, there was a span of 16 bases. The CDR3 bases are TGTGCCAGCAGCCTTCGACAGGAACACGCCGGGGAGCTGTTTTTT. Translating gives CASSLRQEHAGELFF.

V gene TRBV20-1 combines with J gene TRBJ2-7; 8 nucleotides agree with TRBD1. With 3 bases clipped from V and 3 bases from J, the junction kept 4 bases outside the gene matches. The V gene's germline CDR1 is DFQATT and CDR2 SNEGSKA (reference sequence). The CDR3 extends over 13 amino acids. In DNA form, the CDR3 reads TGCAGTGCTAGTTACGGACAGGGCTACGAGCAGTACTTC. This codes for CSASYGQGYEQYF.

This chain connects TRBV9 to TRBJ2-7, with D possibly being TRBD1 (7 bases). CDR3 length equals 15 residues. The V end lost 0 bases, the J end lost 4 bases, and 14 bases lay between the germline ends. CDR1 and CDR2 (germline): SGDLS, YYNGEE. CDR3 DNA: TGTGCCAGCAGCGTAGAAGGAGGGGGCCTTTACGAGCAGTACTTC. Translated: CASSVEGGGLYEQYF.

J is TRBJ2-5 and V is TRBV5-6; tentative D call: TRBD2 (7 bases). Trimming pared 4 bases from V and 5 bases from J, leaving 21 bases between. There are 16 residues in the CDR3. Germline CDR1 reads SGHDT; CDR2 reads YYEEEE. The CDR3: CASSPDRGGEWETQYF. CDR3 nucleotides: TGTGCCAGCAGCCCCGATAGGGGGGGAGAGTGGGAGACCCAGTACTTC.

This chain links TRBV6-2 or TRBV6-3 with TRBJ1-5; D is unclear. Trimming pared 2 bases from V and 2 bases from J, leaving 13 bases between. Germline V gene data show CDR1 as MNHEY and CDR2 as SVGEGT. The CDR3 is 16 residues long. The DNA of the CDR3 is TGTGCCAGCAGTTACAGCGGGGTTTACGGCAATCAGCCCCAGCATTTT. Translation gives CASSYSGVYGNQPQHF.

The rearrangement uses TRBV28 and TRBJ2-7; perhaps TRBD1 as D (6 bases). CDR1 is MDHEN and CDR2 is SYDVKM in the germline V gene. This CDR3 spans 11 amino acids. The germline V and J ends were trimmed by 10 bases and 6 bases, with 13 bases remaining between them. The chain's CDR3 is CANGDTREQYF. In DNA form, the CDR3 reads TGTGCCAACGGGGACACTCGCGAGCAGTACTTC.

The chain has TRBV6-6 and TRBJ1-1, with TRBD1 identical over 8 bases. V trimming: 2 bases; J trimming: 4 bases; junction bases outside the gene matches: 3. Germline V gene lookup returns CDR1 MNHNY and CDR2 SVGAGI (reference sequence). The CDR3 totals 14 residues. Here the CDR3 reads CASSYAQGGTEAFF. Written as DNA, the CDR3 is TGTGCCAGCAGTTACGCACAGGGGGGCACTGAAGCTTTCTTT.

The V and J genes are TRBV15 and TRBJ1-5, with D unclear. V lost 5 bases and J lost 2, with 7 bases in between. This CDR3 has 13 residues. Germline V gene lookup returns CDR1 LNHNV and CDR2 YYDKDF (reference sequence). The CDR3 loop is CATSAAGNQPQHF. In DNA, the CDR3 is TGTGCCACCAGCGCCGCAGGCAATCAGCCCCAGCATTTT.

The CDR3, as DNA: TGTGCCATCAGTGACCACCCCGGACAGGGGGCCACCACTGAAGCTTTCTTT. Protein product: CAISDHPGQGATTEAFF. The rearrangement joins TRBV10-3 to TRBJ1-1; the match to TRBD1 covers 11 bases. V was clipped by 3 bases and J by 4 bases; unmatched bases: 10. This CDR3 region has 17 residues. CDR1 is ENHRY and CDR2 is SYGVKD in the germline V gene.

This clone turned up a few times. This rearrangement joins TRBV4-1 to TRBJ1-2, with D unclear. The CDR3 is made up of 16 amino acids. Germline CDR1 is MGHRA and CDR2 is YSYEKL. The V end lost 2 bases, the J end lost 4 bases, and 17 bases lay between the germline ends. The CDR3, as DNA: TGCGCCAGCAGCCAAATGCGCCTCATCCGGAGCTATGGCTACACCTTC. It translates to CASSQMRLIRSYGYTF.

The rearrangement uses TRBV24-1 and TRBJ1-5, with 8 bases lining up with TRBD1. There are 15 residues in the CDR3. The trim removed 5 bases at V and 4 bases at J, leaving 6 bases unmatched. From germline, CDR1 is KGHDR and CDR2 SFDVKD. For the CDR3, the DNA is TGTGCCACCAGTGGTAGGACAGGGCCGAATCAGCCCCAGCATTTT. It specifies CATSGRTGPNQPQHF.